The clone carrying this TCR beta chain turned up a few times. Antigen specificity is unknown. These data are taken from a study of cytomegalovirus exposure and HLA in healthy donors. Study-wide context: There were 75 million to 95 million unique TCRs (from HLA-typed donors) in an early data release. General study points: In an earlier analysis, in some 540 donors, most V segments appeared productive either ~87% or ~30% of the time. DRB1 had the most TCR associations and HLA-C the fewest, a later analysis found, with rates varying by HLA locus.

Use of 60 Vbeta and 13 Jbeta primers characterized the PCR. This table comes from immunoSEQ multiplex PCR, and its TCRdb copy is limited to in-frame clones, with some not included. The sample lists over 100,000 clones, over 65% occurring once. Germline V gives CDR1 MNHEY, CDR2 SVGAGI. The CDR3 is made up of 15 amino acids. The trim removed 5 bases at V and 9 bases at J, leaving 13 bases unmatched. The sequencing sample was made of PBMCs. This chain uses TRBV6-5 with TRBJ2-1; the match to TRBD1 covers 7 bases. The sequence came from a woman aged 25 to 39 in good health and CMV-seronegative. CDR3 sequence (DNA): TGTGCCAGCAGTGGGACCGGGACAGCACAAAGTGAGCAGTTCTTC. It codes for CASSGTGTAQSEQFF.